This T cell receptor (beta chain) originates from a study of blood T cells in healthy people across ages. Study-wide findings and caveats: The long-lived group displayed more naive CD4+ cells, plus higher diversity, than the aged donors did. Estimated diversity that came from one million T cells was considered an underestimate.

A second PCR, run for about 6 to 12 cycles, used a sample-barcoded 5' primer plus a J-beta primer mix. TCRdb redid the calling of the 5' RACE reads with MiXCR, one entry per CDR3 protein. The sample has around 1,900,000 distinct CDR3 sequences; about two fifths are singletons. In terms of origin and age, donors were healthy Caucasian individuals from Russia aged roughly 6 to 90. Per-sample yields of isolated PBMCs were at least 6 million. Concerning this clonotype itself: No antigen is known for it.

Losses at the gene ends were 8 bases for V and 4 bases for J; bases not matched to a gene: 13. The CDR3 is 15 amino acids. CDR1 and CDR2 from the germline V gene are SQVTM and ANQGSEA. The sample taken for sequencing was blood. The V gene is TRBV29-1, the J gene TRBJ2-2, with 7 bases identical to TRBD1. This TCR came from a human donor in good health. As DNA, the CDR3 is TGCAGCCCTAATAGGGGGCGCGATTTCACCGGGGAGCTGTTTTTT. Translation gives CSPNRGRDFTGELFF.